The 5 T cell receptor beta chains below come from one sample, sequenced in a study of T cells in Graves' hyperthyroidism and ophthalmopathy. RNA transcripts gave rise to amplified TCR beta CDR3 regions. TCR CDR3 regions were first amplified by RT-PCR with HTBI primers. One entry per CDR3 protein, called by TCRdb with MiXCR from the multiplex PCR reads. The sample lists about 500,000 distinct CDR3 sequences, roughly 14% occurring once. The sequencing sample was made of blood. The receptors shown here come from a woman under 30 with Graves' hyperthyroidism.

There are a few counts of this clonotype. The J gene is TRBJ2-3, the V gene TRBV5-1; TRBD2 matches 14 bases. This CDR3 region has 17 residues. Germline V gene data show CDR1 as SGHRS and CDR2 as YFSETQ. Trimming took 5 bases from V and 2 from J; bases not matched to a gene: 7. The DNA of the CDR3 is TGCGCCAGCAGACTAAAGACTAGCGGGAGGGCCACAGATACGCAGTATTTT. This translates into CASRLKTSGRATDTQYF.

Only a few counts were recorded for this clonotype. The rearrangement uses TRBV27 and TRBJ1-1, with D perhaps TRBD1 (5 bases). Germline CDR1 is MNHEY and CDR2 is SMNVEV (reference sequence). Trimming left V 6 bases short and J 1 base short, with 12 bases between. The CDR3 has 14 amino acids. CDR3 protein: CASRIVGGNTEAFF. The CDR3 DNA is TGTGCCAGCAGGATAGTGGGGGGGAACACTGAAGCTTTCTTT.

A single count supports this clonotype. Since no conserved phenylalanine or tryptophan closes the CDR3, a read error is the likely cause. The J gene is TRBJ2-3, the V gene TRBV7-2, with 11 positions matching TRBD2. Germline CDR1 SGHTA, CDR2 FQGNSA. CDR3 size: 16 residues. Germline trimming cut 1 base from V and 2 bases from J; bases unmatched to any gene: 2. CDR3 residues: CASSLGLAGNTDTQYL. CDR3 DNA: TGTGCCAGCAGCTTAGGACTAGCGGGAAACACAGATACGCAGTATTTA.

In its sample, this clonotype was seen many times. This chain connects TRBV20-1 to TRBJ2-3; 14 bases agree with TRBD2. The CDR3 loop spans 18 amino acids. V lost 1 base to trimming and J lost 4 bases; unmatched junction nucleotides: 10. The germline gives CDR1 DFQATT, CDR2 SNEGSKA (reference sequence). The CDR3 bases are TGCAGTGCTAGAGGTTCCGGGGGGACTAGCGGGAGCCCAGATACGCAGTATTTT. As protein: CSARGSGGTSGSPDTQYF.

This clonotype was counted at least ten times. V gene TRBV11-1 combines with J gene TRBJ2-5; D ambiguous. This CDR3 has 13 amino acids. Germline V gene data show CDR1 as SGHAT and CDR2 as FQDESV (reference sequence). The V and J ends lost 4 bases and 2 bases respectively, with 8 bases between them. The CDR3 sequence: CASSYSGQETQYF. The CDR3 DNA follows: TGTGCCAGCAGCTACTCCGGGCAAGAGACCCAGTACTTC.